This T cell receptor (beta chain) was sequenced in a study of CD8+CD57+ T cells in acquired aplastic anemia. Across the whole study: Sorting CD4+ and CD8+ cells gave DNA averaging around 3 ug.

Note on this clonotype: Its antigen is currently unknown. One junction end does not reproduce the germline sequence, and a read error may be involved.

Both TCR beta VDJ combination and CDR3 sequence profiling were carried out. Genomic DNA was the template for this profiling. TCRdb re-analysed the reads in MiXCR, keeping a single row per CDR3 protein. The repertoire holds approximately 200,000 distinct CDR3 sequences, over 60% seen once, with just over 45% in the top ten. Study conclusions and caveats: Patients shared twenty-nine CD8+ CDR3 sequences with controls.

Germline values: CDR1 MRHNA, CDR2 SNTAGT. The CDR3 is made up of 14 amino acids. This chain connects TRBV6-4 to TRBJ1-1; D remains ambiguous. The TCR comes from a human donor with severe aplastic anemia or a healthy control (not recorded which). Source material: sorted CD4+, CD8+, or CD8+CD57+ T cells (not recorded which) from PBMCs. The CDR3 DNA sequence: TGTGCCAGCGGTGAGTCTGGGCAGAACACCGAAGCTTTCTTT. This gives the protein CASGESGQNTEAFF.